The sequence of this T cell receptor beta chain was determined in a study of cytomegalovirus exposure and HLA in healthy donors. Overall study findings and caveats: About 90% or about 30% of the time was how often most TCR beta V segments were productive, according to an earlier analysis. When analyzed later, a missense DCLRE1C variant was found to be linked to TCR beta V- and J-gene trimming.

Both 60 Vbeta primers and 13 Jbeta primers went into the PCR. TCRdb's table, derived via immunoSEQ multiplex PCR, lists solely in-frame clones and lacks some. The table lists 180,000 or so clones, roughly four fifths of them singletons. Details on this clone: Its antigen is unknown.

The CDR3 runs 13 residues. CDR1 and CDR2 (germline): SEHNR, FQNEAQ (reference sequence). The V and J ends lost 5 bases and 6 bases, in that order; junction bases with no gene match: 3. Sequencing used PBMCs. The gene calls are TRBV7-9 and TRBJ1-2; 10 nucleotides match TRBD1. The origin of this receptor is a woman in her twenties or thirties in good health and CMV-seropositive. CDR3 sequence (DNA): TGTGCCAGCAGCGCTGGGACAGGGGATGGCTACACCTTC. Residues: CASSAGTGDGYTF.